One and the same sample provided the 7 T cell receptor beta chains below, sequenced in a study of T cell responses to AZD1222 COVID-19 vaccine. The method was immunoSEQ multiplex PCR; TCRdb's version includes in-frame clones alone and lacks a portion of them. The sample lists roughly 120,000 clones; about 87% were seen once. The specimen comprised peripheral blood, sampled on day 0 of AZD1222 vaccination. All receptors come from an adult in good health.

The chain recombines TRBV14 with TRBJ1-6; tentative D call: TRBD1 (6 bases). Trimming took 2 bases from V and 7 from J, leaving 12 bases between them. Per germline, CDR1 SGHDN and CDR2 FVKESK. This CDR3 is built from 15 residues. The DNA for the CDR3 is TGTGCCAGCAGCCAACAGGGGACTCAGAATTCACCCCTCCACTTT. It codes for CASSQQGTQNSPLHF.

The chain carries TRBV7-9 and TRBJ2-7; D is unclear. The ends were cut back, 6 bases at V and 5 bases at J, with 11 bases in the middle. Germline CDR1 and CDR2: SEHNR and FQNEAQ (reference sequence). This CDR3 contains 12 residues. The CDR3 nucleotides are TGTGCCAGCAGTCAGTGGGCAAACGAGCAGTACTTC. This translates into CASSQWANEQYF.

In DNA, the CDR3 is TGTGCCAGCAGTTACTTAGGACAGAGCTCTGGAAACACCATATATTTT. Translating gives CASSYLGQSSGNTIYF. The J gene is TRBJ1-3, the V gene TRBV6-5; perhaps TRBD1 as D (6 bases). Trimming shortened V by 1 base and J by 0 bases, and 10 bases separated the two germline ends. Germline loops: CDR1 MNHEY, CDR2 SVGAGI. This CDR3 region has 16 residues.

This sequence joins TRBV18 and TRBJ1-2; possibly TRBD1 for D (5 bases). The CDR3 runs to 13 residues. V was cut by 3 bases and J by 5 bases, with 10 bases left in between. Germline lookup yields CDR1 KGHSH and CDR2 LQKENI. The CDR3 region is CASSPGGQYGYTF. The CDR3 nucleotides read TGTGCCAGCTCACCCGGAGGACAATATGGCTACACCTTC.

The chain is built from TRBV6-1 and TRBJ2-2; maybe TRBD2 (5 bases). The germline CDR1 and CDR2 sequences are MNHNS and SASEGT. V dropped 1 base and J dropped 4 bases, with 13 bases sitting between them. The CDR3 is 16 residues long. The CDR3, as DNA: TGTGCCAGCAGTGAAGATCGGGGAAGCGGCACCGGGGAGCTGTTTTTT. Translating gives CASSEDRGSGTGELFF.

The chain uses TRBV7-8 and TRBJ1-1, with TRBD1 identical over 7 bases. V dropped 0 bases and J dropped 7; count of bases not matched to a gene: 8. CDR3 size: 15 residues. Per the germline V gene, CDR1 is SGHVS and CDR2 is FQNEAQ. CDR3 DNA: TGTGCCAGCAGCTTAGCCCCAGGACAGGATATTGAAGCTTTCTTT. Translated: CASSLAPGQDIEAFF.

The CDR3 DNA is TGTGCCAGCAGCTTCGGACAGCTGAACACTGAAGCTTTCTTT. It yields the protein CASSFGQLNTEAFF. The genes are TRBV5-4 and TRBJ1-1; TRBD1 is a possible D gene (6 bases). Trimming cost V 2 bases and J 0 bases, with 8 bases left between them. Germline CDR1 reads SGHNT; CDR2 reads YYREEE (reference sequence). This CDR3 comprises 14 residues. Full variable domain (remainder filled in from reference TRBV5-4 and TRBJ1-1): ETGVTQSPTHLIKTRGQQVTLRCSSQSGHNTVSWYQQALGQGPQFIFQYYREEENGRGNFPPRFSGLQFPNYSSELNVNALELDDSALYLCASSFGQLNTEAFFGQGTRLTVV.